Listed below are T cell receptor beta chains from one sample, sequenced in a study of blood T cell repertoires in COVID-19. The data were produced by immunoSEQ multiplex PCR, yet TCRdb's version contains in-frame clones alone and is incomplete. The sample has 200,000 to 300,000 clones, around 86% seen once. Sequencing was carried out using peripheral blood. Source of these receptors: a woman in her fifties or sixties with COVID-19, enrolled during active disease. CDR3s include the opening cysteine and the closing phenylalanine or tryptophan. D genes are given only for firm matches. Some rows mark clone size as missing; the rest say once, few, many or name a class of expanded clone.

V: TRBV3-1/TRBV3-2; D: .; J: TRBJ2-2; size: .; DNA: TGTGCCAGCAGCCCCGTGGGAGGCACCGGGGAGCTGTTTTTT; CDR3: CASSPVGGTGELFF
V: TRBV4-1; D: .; J: TRBJ2-1; size: .; DNA: TGCGCCAGCAGCCCCGGATTAAGGGGCAATGAGCAGTTCTTC; CDR3: CASSPGLRGNEQFF
V: TRBV6-5; D: TRBD1; J: TRBJ1-4; size: .; DNA: TGTGCCAGCAGTCACTCGACAGGGGGCGGTGAAAAACTGTTTTTT; CDR3: CASSHSTGGGEKLFF
V: TRBV30; D: .; J: TRBJ1-3; size: .; DNA: TGTGCCTGGGAGGGGGGGGAGTGGTACTCTGGAAACACCATATATTTT; CDR3: CAWEGGEWYSGNTIYF
V: TRBV27; D: TRBD1; J: TRBJ1-2; size: .; DNA: TGTGCCAGCAGTTTATCCGGACAGGGGTATGGCTACACCTTC; CDR3: CASSLSGQGYGYTF
V: TRBV28; D: .; J: TRBJ1-5; size: .; DNA: TGTGCCAGCAGTGTACAGGATGAAGGCAATCAGCCCCAGCATTTT; CDR3: CASSVQDEGNQPQHF
V: TRBV19; D: .; J: TRBJ1-4; size: once; DNA: TGTGCCAGTAGTAGGACTATCGATGAAAAACTGTTTTTT; CDR3: CASSRTIDEKLFF
V: TRBV6-1; D: TRBD2; J: TRBJ2-2; size: .; DNA: TGTGCCAGCAGTGACCAAAAGCGGGAGGGCCGCGGGAACACCGGGGAGCTGTTTTTT; CDR3: CASSDQKREGRGNTGELFF
V: TRBV6-2/TRBV6-3; D: .; J: TRBJ2-7; size: .; DNA: TGTGCCAGCAGCTCCGGGACTCCACGCGAGCAGTACTTC; CDR3: CASSSGTPREQYF
V: TRBV13; D: TRBD1; J: TRBJ2-3; size: .; DNA: TGTGCCAGCAGCCGGTCAAGACAGGGAACAGATACGCAGTATTTT; CDR3: CASSRSRQGTDTQYF
V: TRBV4-1; D: TRBD2; J: TRBJ2-1; size: .; DNA: TGCGCCAGCAGCCAAGAGGCTAGCGGGCTAGACAATGAGCAGTTCTTC; CDR3: CASSQEASGLDNEQFF
V: TRBV7-3; D: .; J: TRBJ2-2; size: few; DNA: TGTGCCAGCAGCTCAGGGGCAGGTGGCACCGGGGAGCTGTTTTTT; CDR3: CASSSGAGGTGELFF
V: TRBV5-4; D: TRBD1; J: TRBJ1-2; size: .; DNA: TGTGCCAGCAGCCTGACAGGGGTGAGAAACTATGGCTACACCTTC; CDR3: CASSLTGVRNYGYTF
V: TRBV30; D: TRBD2; J: TRBJ2-7; size: .; DNA: TGTGCCTGGAGTGGAGCAACTAGCGGGAGAATATACGAGCAGTACTTC; CDR3: CAWSGATSGRIYEQYF
V: TRBV5-6; D: .; J: TRBJ2-5; size: .; DNA: TGTGCCAGCAGCCCTACCCCCGGTACTAAAAGCGGTGAGACCCAGTACTTC; CDR3: CASSPTPGTKSGETQYF
V: TRBV5-1; D: .; J: TRBJ1-2; size: .; DNA: TGCGCCAGCAGCCTTGACAGCTATGGCTACACCTTC; CDR3: CASSLDSYGYTF
V: TRBV5-4; D: TRBD1; J: TRBJ2-3; size: .; DNA: TGTGCCAGCAGCTCGGCACAGGGGAGAGATACGCAGTATTTT; CDR3: CASSSAQGRDTQYF
V: TRBV28; D: .; J: TRBJ1-1; size: .; DNA: TGTGCCAGCAGTTTAACGGGAAACACTGAAGCTTTCTTT; CDR3: CASSLTGNTEAFF
V: TRBV29-1; D: TRBD1; J: TRBJ2-1; size: .; DNA: TGCAGCGTTGAGGGTCGGACAGGGGTCAATGAGCAGTTCTTC; CDR3: CSVEGRTGVNEQFF
V: TRBV5-4; D: .; J: TRBJ2-5; size: .; DNA: TGTGCCAGCAGCTTGGCCTTAGGCCGGCAGGTGGAGACCCAGTACTTC; CDR3: CASSLALGRQVETQYF
V: TRBV7-9; D: TRBD1; J: TRBJ1-1; size: .; DNA: TGTGCCAGCAGTTTAACAGGGGGGGTAACTGAAGCTTTCTTT; CDR3: CASSLTGGVTEAFF
V: TRBV11-2; D: TRBD2; J: TRBJ2-2; size: .; DNA: TGTGCCAGCAGCACGACGTGGGGACTAGCGGGAGGATCCGGGGAGCTGTTTTTT; CDR3: CASSTTWGLAGGSGELFF
V: TRBV12-2; D: .; J: TRBJ1-6; size: .; DNA: TGTGCAAGTCGTTCACCTCGGACAGGGGGGATAACAAAAGATTCACCCCTCCACTTT; CDR3: CASRSPRTGGITKDSPLHF
V: TRBV11-2; D: .; J: TRBJ1-5; size: .; DNA: TGTGCCAGCAGCTTAGCGGGAGGAAGCAATCAGCCCCAGCATTTT; CDR3: CASSLAGGSNQPQHF
V: TRBV28; D: TRBD1; J: TRBJ1-6; size: .; DNA: TGTGCCAGCAGTTTAAGGACAGGGCTTTCACCCCTCCACTTT; CDR3: CASSLRTGLSPLHF
V: TRBV7-9; D: .; J: TRBJ1-2; size: .; DNA: TGTGCCAGCAGCTTAGCGGGGCCTGGCAGGTTCTATGGCTACACCTTC; CDR3: CASSLAGPGRFYGYTF
V: TRBV3-1/TRBV3-2; D: .; J: TRBJ2-5; size: once; DNA: TGTGCCAGCAGCTCAGGGGAGACCCAGTACTTC; CDR3: CASSSGETQYF
V: TRBV3-1/TRBV3-2; D: TRBD1; J: TRBJ2-7; size: .; DNA: TGTGCCAGCAGCAAGTGGGACAGGGGCTACGAGCAGTACTTC; CDR3: CASSKWDRGYEQYF
V: TRBV6-5; D: .; J: TRBJ2-7; size: .; DNA: TGTGCCAGCAGCTCGGGTTCCCTCTACGAGCAGTACTTC; CDR3: CASSSGSLYEQYF
V: TRBV7-2; D: TRBD1; J: TRBJ1-3; size: .; DNA: TGTGCCAGCAGCCCGATTTTAGGGTCGACAGGGTCATCCGGAAACACCATATATTTT; CDR3: CASSPILGSTGSSGNTIYF
V: TRBV19; D: TRBD1; J: TRBJ1-5; size: .; DNA: TGTGCCAGTATGGAGGGGCAGGGGGTCCGTCAGCCCCAGCATTTT; CDR3: CASMEGQGVRQPQHF
V: TRBV7-3; D: .; J: TRBJ2-1; size: .; DNA: TGTGCCAGCAGCTTTACCACGGGATCCTACAATGAGCAGTTCTTC; CDR3: CASSFTTGSYNEQFF
V: TRBV7-2; D: .; J: TRBJ2-2; size: .; DNA: TGTGCCAGCAGGAAAGCGGTCGCGCCTAACACCGGGGAGCTGTTTTTT; CDR3: CASRKAVAPNTGELFF
V: TRBV5-5; D: TRBD1; J: TRBJ1-6; size: few; DNA: TGTGCCAGCAGCCTGGGACAGGGGGCGAGTAATTCACCCCTCCACTTT; CDR3: CASSLGQGASNSPLHF
V: TRBV12-3/TRBV12-4; D: .; J: TRBJ1-2; size: .; DNA: TGTGCCAGCAGTCCGACCAGGAGGTATGGCTACACCTTC; CDR3: CASSPTRRYGYTF
V: TRBV5-1; D: TRBD2; J: TRBJ2-1; size: .; DNA: TGCGCCAGCAGCGGGGCGGGGGGAGTAGGCAATGAGCAGTTCTTC; CDR3: CASSGAGGVGNEQFF
V: TRBV30; D: .; J: TRBJ1-3; size: .; DNA: TGTGCCTGGAGTGTGCCGACGGAGAGCTCTGGAAACACCATATATTTT; CDR3: CAWSVPTESSGNTIYF
V: TRBV7-9; D: .; J: TRBJ1-2; size: .; DNA: TGTGCCAGCAGCCTTACTCGGGGGGGGAACTATGGCTACACCTTC; CDR3: CASSLTRGGNYGYTF
V: TRBV3-1/TRBV3-2; D: .; J: TRBJ1-4; size: .; DNA: TGTGCCAGCAGCCAAGATCCCGGGGGAAATGAAAAACTGTTTTTT; CDR3: CASSQDPGGNEKLFF
V: TRBV5-1; D: TRBD2; J: TRBJ2-1; size: .; DNA: TGCGCCAGCAGCCCGACGGGACTAGCGGAATACAATGAGCAGTTCTTC; CDR3: CASSPTGLAEYNEQFF
V: TRBV7-9; D: .; J: TRBJ2-6; size: .; DNA: TGTGCCAGCAGCCCCCCAGGGGTCAGTGGAACCTCTGGGGCCAACGTCCTGACTTTC; CDR3: CASSPPGVSGTSGANVLTF
V: TRBV5-5; D: .; J: TRBJ1-2; size: .; DNA: TGTGCCAGCAGCTTTTGGACAACCTCTCCCGACTATGGCTACACCTTC; CDR3: CASSFWTTSPDYGYTF
V: TRBV5-4; D: TRBD1; J: TRBJ1-4; size: .; DNA: TGTGCCAGCAGCCGGACCCTACAGGGGGCTTCGGAAAAACTGTTTTTT; CDR3: CASSRTLQGASEKLFF
V: TRBV19; D: .; J: TRBJ2-2; size: .; DNA: TGTGCCAGTAGTCCCCAGGTGTCTTGGGGCTCCGGGGAGCTGTTTTTT; CDR3: CASSPQVSWGSGELFF
V: TRBV27; D: .; J: TRBJ2-2; size: once; DNA: TGTGCCAGCAGTCCCCTTAGAGGGGAGCTGTTTTTT; CDR3: CASSPLRGELFF
V: TRBV6-5; D: .; J: TRBJ1-2; size: .; DNA: TGTGCCAGCAGTTACTCTCGGGGAGGGAATGGCTACACCTTC; CDR3: CASSYSRGGNGYTF
V: TRBV28; D: .; J: TRBJ1-5; size: .; DNA: TGTGCCAGCAGTCGTCACAGGGATCTTAGCAATCAGCCCCAGCATTTT; CDR3: CASSRHRDLSNQPQHF
V: TRBV7-2; D: .; J: TRBJ2-1; size: .; DNA: TGTGCCAGCAGCCTGGCCCCTCCCAATGAGCAGTTCTTC; CDR3: CASSLAPPNEQFF
V: TRBV7-3; D: TRBD2; J: TRBJ2-3; size: .; DNA: TGTGCCAGCAGCCCCGGGGCGGGAGAGGATACGCAGTATTTT; CDR3: CASSPGAGEDTQYF
V: TRBV27; D: .; J: TRBJ1-2; size: .; DNA: TGTGCCAGCAGTTTACGGCCAGGGGAACTCGTCTATGGCTACACCTTC; CDR3: CASSLRPGELVYGYTF
V: TRBV5-1; D: TRBD1; J: TRBJ1-2; size: .; DNA: TGCGCCAGCAGCTTGGGACAGGGGTTTGGCTACACCTTC; CDR3: CASSLGQGFGYTF
V: TRBV30; D: .; J: TRBJ1-6; size: .; DNA: TGTGCCTCCCAGGGAAGCAATTCACCCCTCCACTTT; CDR3: CASQGSNSPLHF
V: TRBV11-2; D: .; J: TRBJ2-7; size: .; DNA: TGTGCCAGCAGCCTCCCTAGCCACAGCTCCTACGAGCAGTACTTC; CDR3: CASSLPSHSSYEQYF
V: TRBV24-1; D: TRBD2; J: TRBJ2-7; size: .; DNA: TGTGCCACCAGTGACCCCGGCGCTAGCGGGGGCGAGCAGTACTTC; CDR3: CATSDPGASGGEQYF